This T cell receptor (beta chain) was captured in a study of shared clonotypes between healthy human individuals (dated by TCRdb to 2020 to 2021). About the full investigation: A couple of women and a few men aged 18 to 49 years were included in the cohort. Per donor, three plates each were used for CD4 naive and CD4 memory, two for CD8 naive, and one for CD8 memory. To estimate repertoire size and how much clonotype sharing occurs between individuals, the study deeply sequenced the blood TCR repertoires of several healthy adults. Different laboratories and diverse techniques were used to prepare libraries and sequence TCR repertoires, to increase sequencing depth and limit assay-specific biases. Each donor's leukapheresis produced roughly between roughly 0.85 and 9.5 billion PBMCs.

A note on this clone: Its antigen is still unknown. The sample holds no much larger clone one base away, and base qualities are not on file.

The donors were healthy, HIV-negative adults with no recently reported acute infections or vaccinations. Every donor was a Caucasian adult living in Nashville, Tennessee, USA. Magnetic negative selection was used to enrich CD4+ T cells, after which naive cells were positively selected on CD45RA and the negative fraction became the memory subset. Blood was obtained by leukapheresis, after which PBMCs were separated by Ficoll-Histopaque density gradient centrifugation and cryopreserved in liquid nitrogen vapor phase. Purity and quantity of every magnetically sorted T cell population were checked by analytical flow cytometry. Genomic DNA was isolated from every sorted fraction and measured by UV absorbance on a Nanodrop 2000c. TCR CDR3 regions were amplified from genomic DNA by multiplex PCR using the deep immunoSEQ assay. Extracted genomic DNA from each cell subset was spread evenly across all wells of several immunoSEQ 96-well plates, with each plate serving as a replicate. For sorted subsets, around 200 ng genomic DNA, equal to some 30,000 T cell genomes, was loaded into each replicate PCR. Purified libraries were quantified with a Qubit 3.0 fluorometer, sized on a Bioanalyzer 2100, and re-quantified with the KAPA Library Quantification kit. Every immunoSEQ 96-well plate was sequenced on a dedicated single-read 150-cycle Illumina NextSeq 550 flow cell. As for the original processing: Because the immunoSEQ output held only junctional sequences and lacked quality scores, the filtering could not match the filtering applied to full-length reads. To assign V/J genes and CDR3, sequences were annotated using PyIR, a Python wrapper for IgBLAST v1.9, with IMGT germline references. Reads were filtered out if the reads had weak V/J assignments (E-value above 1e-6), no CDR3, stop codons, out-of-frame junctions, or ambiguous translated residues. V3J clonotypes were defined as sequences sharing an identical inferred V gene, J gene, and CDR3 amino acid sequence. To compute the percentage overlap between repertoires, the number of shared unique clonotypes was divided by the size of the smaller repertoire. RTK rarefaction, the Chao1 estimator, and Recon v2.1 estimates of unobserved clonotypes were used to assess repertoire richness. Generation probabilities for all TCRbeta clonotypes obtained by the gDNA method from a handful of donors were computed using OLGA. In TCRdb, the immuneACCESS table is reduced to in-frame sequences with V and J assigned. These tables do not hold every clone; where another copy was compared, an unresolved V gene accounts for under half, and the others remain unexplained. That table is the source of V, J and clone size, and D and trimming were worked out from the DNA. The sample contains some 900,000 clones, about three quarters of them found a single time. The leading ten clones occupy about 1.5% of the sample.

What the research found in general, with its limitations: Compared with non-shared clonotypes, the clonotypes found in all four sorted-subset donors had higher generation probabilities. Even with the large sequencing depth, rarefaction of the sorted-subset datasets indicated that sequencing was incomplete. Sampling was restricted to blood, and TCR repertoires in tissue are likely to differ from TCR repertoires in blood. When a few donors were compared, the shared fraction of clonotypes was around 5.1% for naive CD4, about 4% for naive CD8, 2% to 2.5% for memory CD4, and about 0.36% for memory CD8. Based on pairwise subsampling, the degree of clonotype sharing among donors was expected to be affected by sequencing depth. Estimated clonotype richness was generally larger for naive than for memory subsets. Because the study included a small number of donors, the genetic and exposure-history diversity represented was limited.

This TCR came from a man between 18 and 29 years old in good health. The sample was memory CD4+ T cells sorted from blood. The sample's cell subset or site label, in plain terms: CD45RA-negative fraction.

This receptor carries the CDR3 CASSHWSGSSYNEQFF. The base sequence is TGCGCCAGCAGCCACTGGTCCGGGAGCTCCTACAATGAGCAGTTCTTC. The sequence is built from TRBV5-1 and TRBJ2-1, with TRBD2 tentatively as D gene (6 bases match). The germline V gene sets CDR1 to SGHRS and CDR2 to YFSETQ. A distance of 14 bases separates the germline ends of V and J, which lose 4 bases and 0 bases respectively. The CDR3 covers 16 residues, taking in both the cysteine and the phenylalanine. The kept DNA is CDR3 alone, 48 bases in frame from the first base.